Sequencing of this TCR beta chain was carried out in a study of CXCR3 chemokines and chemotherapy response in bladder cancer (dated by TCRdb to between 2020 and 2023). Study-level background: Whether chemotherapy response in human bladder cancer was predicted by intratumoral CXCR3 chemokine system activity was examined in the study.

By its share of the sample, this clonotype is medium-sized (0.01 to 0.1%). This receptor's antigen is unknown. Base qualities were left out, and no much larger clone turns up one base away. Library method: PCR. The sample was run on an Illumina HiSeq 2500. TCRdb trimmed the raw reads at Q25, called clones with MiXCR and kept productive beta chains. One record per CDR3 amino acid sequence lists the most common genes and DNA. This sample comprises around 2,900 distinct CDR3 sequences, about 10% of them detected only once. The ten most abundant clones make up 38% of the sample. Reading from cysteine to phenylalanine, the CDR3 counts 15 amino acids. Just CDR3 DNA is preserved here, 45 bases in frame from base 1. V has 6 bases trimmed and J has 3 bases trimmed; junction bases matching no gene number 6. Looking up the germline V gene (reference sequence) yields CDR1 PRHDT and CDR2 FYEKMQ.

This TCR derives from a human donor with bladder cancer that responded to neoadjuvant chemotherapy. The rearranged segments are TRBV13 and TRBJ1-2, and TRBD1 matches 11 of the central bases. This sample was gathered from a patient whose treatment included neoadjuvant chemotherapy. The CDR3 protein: CASRDRGRRDYGYTF. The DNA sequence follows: TGTGCCAGCAGGGACAGGGGGCGCCGGGACTATGGCTACACCTTC.